The 29 T cell receptor beta chains presented below share a single source sample, sequenced in a study of CXCR3-negative and CXCR3-positive naive CD8 T cells. The authors made the TRB cDNA libraries by 5' RACE using UMI labels. TCRdb reprocessed the 5' RACE reads, with one entry per CDR3 protein and no DNA. The sample holds about 40,000 distinct CDR3 sequences. The sequenced material came from memory CD8+ T cells from blood. These receptors all stem from a human donor in good health. Some clones in this sample may be carry-over from other donors' samples.

The chain is built from TRBV4-1 and TRBJ2-2; with no DNA, the TCRdb D assignment of TRBD1 cannot be verified. Germline CDR1 and CDR2: MGHRA and YSYEKL. The length of the CDR3 is 17 residues. The CDR3 spells CASSQDVGTLSTGELFF.

This clonotype is medium-sized by frequency. The chain employs TRBV7-7 and TRBJ1-3. CDR3 length: 13 residues. Germline V gene sequence: CDR1 SSHAT, CDR2 FNYEAQ (reference sequence). CDR3 sequence reads: CASSLGPGNTIYF.

V usage is TRBV2 and J usage is TRBJ2-5; TCRdb's assignment of TRBD1 cannot be checked, as there is no DNA. The CDR3 totals 17 residues. Germline values: CDR1 SNHLY, CDR2 FYNNEI. The CDR3: CASSELGPGTGKETQYF. Full variable domain (remainder filled in from reference TRBV2 and TRBJ2-5): EPEVTQTPSHQVTQMGQEVILRCVPISNHLYFYWYRQILGQKVEFLVSFYNNEISEKSEIFDDQFSVERPDGSNFTLKIRSTKLEDSAMYFCASSELGPGTGKETQYFGPGTRLLVL.

V gene TRBV7-9 combines with J gene TRBJ2-7; the D gene TCRdb calls, TRBD1, cannot be checked with no DNA. CDR1 and CDR2 from the germline V gene are SEHNR and FQNEAQ (reference sequence). The CDR3 runs to 16 residues. CDR3 sequence reads: CASTFHPGTGAHEQYF.

This chain links TRBV11-2 with TRBJ2-1; TCRdb's D call, TRBD1, is unchecked because there is no DNA. This CDR3 contains 15 residues. Germline CDR1 SGHAT, CDR2 FQNNGV. CDR3 amino acids: CASSLVGGFYNEQFF.

The gene calls are TRBV14 and TRBJ2-7. The CDR3 has 14 residues. Germline V gene data show CDR1 as SGHDN and CDR2 as FVKESK. This CDR3 reads CASSQDRISYEQYF.

CDR3 residues: CATSRDGIAMGEQFF. The chain joins TRBV15 to TRBJ2-1; TCRdb designates TRBD1, a call that cannot be tested without DNA. CDR1 is LNHNV and CDR2 is YYDKDF in the germline V gene (reference sequence). CDR3 length: 15 residues.

This chain uses TRBV2 with TRBJ2-7; the D call of TRBD1 rests on TCRdb alone, since no DNA is present to check it. The germline CDR1 and CDR2 sequences are SNHLY and FYNNEI. The CDR3 consists of 14 residues. CDR3 sequence reads: CASLPRGISNEQYF.

The rearrangement links TRBV2 to TRBJ1-4; TCRdb's D call of TRBD1 is untestable without DNA. Germline CDR1 and CDR2: SNHLY and FYNNEI. The CDR3 is made up of 15 amino acids. This CDR3 is CASSVFGGRGEKLFF.

This rearrangement joins TRBV29-1 to TRBJ1-1; TCRdb gives TRBD1 as the D gene, but with no DNA this cannot be confirmed. This CDR3 comprises 14 residues. Germline V gene lookup returns CDR1 SQVTM and CDR2 ANQGSEA. The CDR3: CSADRGGYDTEAFF.

The J gene is TRBJ2-1, the V gene TRBV2; with no DNA, the TCRdb D assignment of TRBD2 cannot be verified. The germline gives CDR1 SNHLY, CDR2 FYNNEI. CDR3 length: 12 amino acids. The CDR3 region is CASSDPSGGRFF.

V is TRBV15 and J is TRBJ2-3; TCRdb indicates TRBD1, and absent DNA this call remains unverified. CDR1 is LNHNV and CDR2 is YYDKDF in the germline V gene (reference sequence). The CDR3 extends over 15 amino acids. The CDR3 is CATSRLRVPTDTQYF.

This chain links TRBV29-1 with TRBJ1-1; the D gene TCRdb calls, TRBD1, cannot be checked with no DNA. This CDR3 spans 14 amino acids. Germline CDR1 reads SQVTM; CDR2 reads ANQGSEA. The chain's CDR3 is CSVESRGVGTEAFF.

This rearrangement joins TRBV29-1 to TRBJ1-2; the TRBD1 assignment by TCRdb is unverifiable without DNA. Germline V gene data show CDR1 as SQVTM and CDR2 as ANQGSEA. The CDR3 is 17 residues long. Here the CDR3 reads CSVDGGRGTGEHYGYTF.

The genes are TRBV29-1 and TRBJ2-7; as DNA is missing, the TRBD2 call by TCRdb cannot be tested. There are 14 residues in the CDR3. Germline loops: CDR1 SQVTM, CDR2 ANQGSEA. CDR3 region: CSVEVLTSLGEQYF.

J is TRBJ1-1 and V is TRBV12-3 or TRBV12-4; as DNA is missing, the TRBD1 call by TCRdb cannot be tested. The CDR3 runs to 14 residues. CDR3 loop: CAISRDAIDTEAFF.

This chain connects TRBV29-1 to TRBJ2-3; no DNA is available, so the TRBD1 call from TCRdb remains unchecked. The V gene's germline CDR1 is SQVTM and CDR2 ANQGSEA. The length of the CDR3 is 16 residues. The CDR3 region is CSVPLGDRTHTDTQYF.

The chain is built from TRBV7-9 and TRBJ2-1; TCRdb's assignment of TRBD2 cannot be checked, as there is no DNA. Germline CDR1 SEHNR, CDR2 FQNEAQ (reference sequence). The CDR3 is 15 residues long. The CDR3 loop is CASSRGLAAYNEQFF.

This CDR3 is CASSLAYRGRDTGELFF. The V and J genes are TRBV5-1 and TRBJ2-2; TCRdb indicates TRBD1, and absent DNA this call remains unverified. The CDR3 has 17 residues. Germline V gives CDR1 SGHRS, CDR2 YFSETQ.

J is TRBJ2-1 and V is TRBV28; TCRdb's D call of TRBD1 is untestable without DNA. Germline CDR1 is MDHEN and CDR2 is SYDVKM. The CDR3 is made up of 15 amino acids. The CDR3 sequence is CAISGTEVTAYEQYF.

The V and J genes are TRBV29-1 and TRBJ1-2; the D call of TRBD1 rests on TCRdb alone, since no DNA is present to check it. The CDR3 covers 14 residues. The V gene's germline CDR1 is SQVTM and CDR2 ANQGSEA. CDR3 residues: CSVELTGSNYGYTF.

The J gene is TRBJ2-2, the V gene TRBV10-3; TCRdb indicates TRBD2, and absent DNA this call remains unverified. The CDR3 length is 12 residues. In germline, CDR1 is ENHRY, CDR2 SYGVKD. CDR3 loop: CAIGGPSGELFF.

This clonotype is called medium-sized (0.01 to 0.1%) based on its frequency. The rearrangement links TRBV7-9 to TRBJ1-1; TCRdb lists TRBD1, though no DNA is available to test this call. CDR3 length: 16 residues. Germline V gives CDR1 SEHNR, CDR2 FQNEAQ (reference sequence). The CDR3 region is CASSFIPPRVGTEAFF. Filled out from reference TRBV7-9 and TRBJ1-1, the complete variable domain reads DTGVSQNPRHKITKRGQNVTFRCDPISEHNRLYWYRQTLGQGPEFLTYFQNEAQLEKSRLLSDRFSAERPKGSFSTLEIQRTEQGDSAMYLCASSFIPPRVGTEAFFGQGTRLTVV.

The gene calls are TRBV5-1 and TRBJ2-7; TCRdb returns TRBD1, unconfirmable since there is no DNA. The CDR3 length is 15 residues. Germline V gene lookup returns CDR1 SGHRS and CDR2 YFSETQ. CDR3: CASSLTETGPYEQYF. Based on the CDR3 plus reference TRBV5-1 and TRBJ2-7, the full variable domain is KAGVTQTPRYLIKTRGQQVTLSCSPISGHRSVSWYQQTPGQGLQFLFEYFSETQRNKGNFPGRFSGRQFSNSRSEMNVSTLELGDSALYLCASSLTETGPYEQYFGPGTRLTVT.

The J gene is TRBJ2-1, the V gene TRBV7-2; without DNA, the TCRdb call of TRBD2 cannot be checked. The CDR3 covers 16 residues. Germline CDR1 and CDR2: SGHTA and FQGNSA. CDR3 residues: CASSARDPSSYNEQFF.

The rearrangement joins TRBV6-2 or TRBV6-3 to TRBJ2-7; TCRdb designates TRBD1, a call that cannot be tested without DNA. The V gene's germline CDR1 is MNHEY and CDR2 SVGEGT. The CDR3 extends over 13 amino acids. This chain's CDR3 is CASTLSRSYEQYF.

The rearrangement links TRBV27 to TRBJ2-1; no DNA is available, so the TRBD1 call from TCRdb remains unchecked. CDR1 and CDR2 (germline): MNHEY, SMNVEV (reference sequence). The CDR3 runs 13 residues. The CDR3: CASSATGGDEQFF.

The chain employs TRBV7-9 and TRBJ1-5. The germline gives CDR1 SEHNR, CDR2 FQNEAQ (reference sequence). The CDR3 runs 14 residues. The CDR3 region is CASSGRENNQPQHF. The entire variable domain, with the rest obtained from reference TRBV7-9 and TRBJ1-5, is as follows: DTGVSQNPRHKITKRGQNVTFRCDPISEHNRLYWYRQTLGQGPEFLTYFQNEAQLEKSRLLSDRFSAERPKGSFSTLEIQRTEQGDSAMYLCASSGRENNQPQHFGDGTRLSIL.

The V and J genes are TRBV11-2 and TRBJ2-7. CDR3 length: 12 residues. Germline CDR1 is SGHAT and CDR2 is FQNNGV. CDR3 amino acids: CASTDRSHEQYF.